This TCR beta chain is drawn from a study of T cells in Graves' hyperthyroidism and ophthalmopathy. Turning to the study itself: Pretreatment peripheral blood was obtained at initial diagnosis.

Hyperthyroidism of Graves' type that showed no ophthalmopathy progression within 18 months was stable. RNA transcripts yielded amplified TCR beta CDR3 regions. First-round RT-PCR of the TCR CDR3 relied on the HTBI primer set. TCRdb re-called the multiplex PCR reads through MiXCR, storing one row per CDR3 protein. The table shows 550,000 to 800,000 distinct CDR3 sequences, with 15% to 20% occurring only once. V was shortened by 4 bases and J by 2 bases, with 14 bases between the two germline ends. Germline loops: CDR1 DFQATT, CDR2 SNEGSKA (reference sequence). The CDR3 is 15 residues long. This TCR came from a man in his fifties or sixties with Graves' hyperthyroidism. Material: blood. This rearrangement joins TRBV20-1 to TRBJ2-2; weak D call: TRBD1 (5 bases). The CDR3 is CSATPRTKNTGELFF. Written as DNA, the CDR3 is TGCAGTGCTACCCCTAGGACAAAAAACACCGGGGAGCTGTTTTTT.